The next 7 T cell receptor beta chains were all read from a single sample in a study of T cell changes during pregnancy in multiple sclerosis. Profiled with immunoSEQ multiplex PCR; TCRdb holds only in-frame clones, not every one. This sample yields over 60,000 clones, of which over 75% are seen a single time; 0.29% belongs to the top ten. Source: CD4+ T cells from peripheral blood mononuclear cells, taken in the third trimester of pregnancy. These TCRs come from a female donor in good health, enrolled as a control in a pregnancy study.

The rearrangement joins TRBV19 to TRBJ1-1; no clear D. The germline V and J ends were trimmed by 3 bases and 4 bases, with 15 bases remaining between them. The CDR3 length is 15 residues. Looked up from germline, CDR1 is LNHDA and CDR2 is SQIVND (reference sequence). The CDR3: CASSILSEKRTEAFF. The CDR3 DNA follows: TGTGCCAGTAGTATCCTGTCTGAGAAGCGCACTGAAGCTTTCTTT. The full variable domain, rest sourced from reference TRBV19 and TRBJ1-1, is DGGITQSPKYLFRKEGQNVTLSCEQNLNHDAMYWYRQDPGQGLRLIYYSQIVNDFQKGDIAEGYSVSREKKESFPLTVTSAQKNPTAFYLCASSILSEKRTEAFFGQGTRLTVV.

V and J are TRBV6-1 and TRBJ1-3; 7 bases align to TRBD1. Germline V CDR1 and CDR2: MNHNS, SASEGT. This CDR3 has 15 amino acids. Trimming took 4 bases from V and 2 from J; bases not matched to a gene: 5. The CDR3 spells CASSVDREAGNTIYF. The CDR3, as DNA: TGTGCCAGCAGTGTAGACAGGGAGGCTGGAAACACCATATATTTT.

V and J are TRBV13 and TRBJ1-1; TRBD1 matches at 9 bases. J was trimmed by 4 bases and V by 5 bases; bases with no gene match: 2. The CDR3 loop spans 13 amino acids. The germline CDR1 and CDR2 sequences are PRHDT and FYEKMQ (reference sequence). CDR3: CASSRTGVTEAFF. CDR3 DNA sequence: TGTGCCAGCAGCAGGACAGGGGTCACTGAAGCTTTCTTT.

This chain joins TRBV19 and TRBJ2-3, with 11 nucleotides matching TRBD2. V lost 1 base to trimming and J lost 5 bases; unmatched junction nucleotides: 5. Looked up from germline, CDR1 is LNHDA and CDR2 is SQIVND (reference sequence). This CDR3 contains 16 residues. CDR3: CASSIVSSGGLDTQYF. CDR3 nucleotide sequence: TGTGCCAGTAGTATAGTCTCTAGCGGGGGGCTAGATACGCAGTATTTT.

The J gene is TRBJ1-5, the V gene TRBV7-9; D unresolved. The CDR3 covers 15 residues. Between the trimmed V and J ends, which lost 2 bases and 4 bases, there was a span of 12 bases. The V gene's germline CDR1 is SEHNR and CDR2 FQNEAQ (reference sequence). The chain's CDR3 is CASSLIESGNQPQHF. CDR3 nucleotides: TGTGCCAGCAGCTTAATCGAGAGTGGTAATCAGCCCCAGCATTTT.

The chain employs TRBV7-2 and TRBJ2-2; D is possibly TRBD2 (5 bases). The V end was cut by 4 bases, the J end by 5 bases, with 23 bases between. CDR1 and CDR2 from the germline V gene are SGHTA and FQGNSA. This CDR3 spans 18 amino acids. CDR3 in amino acids: CASSSPPSRAAKTGELFF. The CDR3 DNA sequence: TGTGCCAGCAGCTCACCCCCGTCGAGGGCAGCCAAGACCGGGGAGCTGTTTTTT.

V usage is TRBV6-6 and J usage is TRBJ2-5; 9 bases are shared with TRBD2. With V trimmed by 4 bases and J by 4 bases, 1 base remained unmatched. The CDR3 runs 13 residues. Germline V lookup: CDR1 MNHNY, CDR2 SVGAGI (reference sequence). In nucleotides, the CDR3 is TGTGCCAGCAGTTCTAGCGGGGCAGAGACCCAGTACTTC. This sequence encodes CASSSSGAETQYF.